This T cell receptor beta chain stems from a study of CD8 T cells in ankylosing spondylitis listed by TCRdb under 2017. Concerning the study at large: T cell receptor beta repertoires were profiled in healthy donors and ankylosing spondylitis patients so that disease-linked TCR variants could be found. The full study cohort was made up of over 20 ankylosing spondylitis patients and some 100 healthy donors. Samples of peripheral blood were taken, and for ankylosing spondylitis patients, synovial fluid was collected as well.

About this clonotype itself: Its antigen has not been determined. One base away there is no much larger clone; base qualities are not given.

The listed sequencing device is Illumina HiSeq 2500. Quantitative 5'-RACE with molecular barcodes was used to prepare TCR beta libraries. In the paper's pipeline: A new computational method, built on a probabilistic model of VDJ rearrangement, was used to identify disease-linked TCR variants. The public reads were quality trimmed at Q25 with fastp and then assembled into clones with MiXCR by TCRdb, keeping productive beta chains. Records with the same CDR3 protein are collapsed into one entry carrying the most frequent genes and DNA. TCRdb's processing, not the authors', yielded these V and J calls. The sample table holds 250,000 to 350,000 distinct CDR3 sequences, of which about a fifth were seen once. In total, the top ten clones hold around 3.2% of the sample. For CDR1 and CDR2, the germline V gene lists MNHEY and SVGEGT. The cysteine opens and the phenylalanine closes a CDR3 of 13 amino acids. The retained sequence is limited to the CDR3, 39 bases, with the frame set at the first base. V and J lose 6 bases and 0 bases, and a span of 7 bases separates them.

Paper-wide results and their limitations: Some motif variants had previously been reported in the synovial fluid and blood of reactive arthritis patients, which suggests shared mechanisms of disease initiation. A CD8+ phenotype was shown by the disease-linked clones, which were found at relatively low frequencies in peripheral blood. A TCR beta motif made up of several highly homologous amino acid variants appeared to be characteristic of blood from ankylosing spondylitis patients. According to the report, matched synovial fluid samples from ankylosing spondylitis patients were significantly enriched for the disease-linked clones.

This clonotype originated in a female donor with ankylosing spondylitis or in good health (not recorded which). The chain employs TRBV6-2 or TRBV6-3 and TRBJ2-3; the D gene assignment is ambiguous. The specimen was blood, either unsorted or a sorted T cell fraction (not recorded which). The CDR3 protein: CASRGSSTDTQYF. At the DNA level, the sequence is TGTGCCAGCAGGGGCTCTAGCACAGATACGCAGTATTTT.